This passage covers 10 T cell receptor beta chains from one sample sequenced in a study of blood T cell repertoires in COVID-19. Method: immunoSEQ multiplex PCR; TCRdb's copy keeps in-frame clones and lacks some. The sample carries about 380,000 clones, 85% to 90% recorded once. Material for sequencing was PBMCs or T cells enriched from blood (not recorded which). These TCRs come from a woman younger than 30 who had recovered from COVID-19.

The chain combines TRBV5-3 with TRBJ1-5; no firm D call. TRBV5-3 is an ORF for which the function is uncertain. The CDR3 consists of 12 residues. Trimming cost V 0 bases and J 7 bases, with 5 bases left between them. CDR3 amino acids: CARSLVIQPQHF. The CDR3 DNA sequence: TGTGCCAGAAGCTTGGTTATCCAGCCCCAGCATTTT.

This clone appeared a few times. This rearrangement joins TRBV7-6 to TRBJ2-1, with 8 bases identical to TRBD2. The CDR3 has 17 amino acids. V was pared by 3 bases and J by 7 bases, with 14 bases of the junction left unmatched. Germline CDR1 is SGHVS and CDR2 is FNYEAQ. The CDR3 reads CASSFRAPGGALNEQFF. The DNA for the CDR3 is TGTGCCAGCAGCTTTAGAGCCCCCGGGGGGGCCCTAAATGAGCAGTTCTTC.

The V and J genes are TRBV6-5 and TRBJ1-5; 9 nucleotides line up with TRBD1. V lost 5 bases, J lost 4 bases, and 6 bases stayed unmatched. Germline assignment: CDR1 MNHEY and CDR2 SVGAGI. CDR3 length: 15 amino acids. The CDR3 bases are TGTGCCAGCAGTATCGACAGGGGGGAAAATCAGCCCCAGCATTTT. Its translation: CASSIDRGENQPQHF.

The CDR3 DNA reads as TGTGCCAGCAGCCGAACCGGGACAGGCCGATACGAGCAGTACTTC. Translation gives CASSRTGTGRYEQYF. This sequence joins TRBV7-8 and TRBJ2-7; TRBD1 matches 8 bases. Per the germline V gene, CDR1 is SGHVS and CDR2 is FQNEAQ. The CDR3 length is 15 residues. With 5 bases clipped from V and 4 bases from J, the junction kept 10 bases outside the gene matches.

The genes are TRBV7-2 and TRBJ1-2, with D possibly TRBD1 on 5 matching bases. Trimming removed 3 bases at V and 10 bases at J, with 12 bases between. CDR1 is SGHTA, CDR2 FQGNSA, per germline. The CDR3 spans 12 residues. CDR3 nucleotides: TGTGCCAGCAGCTTGAGCAGGGCCCTCTACACCTTC. Encoded protein: CASSLSRALYTF.

The chain uses TRBV5-1 and TRBJ1-1; 8 nucleotides agree with TRBD1. The CDR3 is 15 amino acids. Unmatched junction bases numbered 6, after V lost 4 bases and J lost 1 base. Germline CDR1 is SGHRS and CDR2 is YFSETQ. Here the CDR3 reads CASSLEQGGNTEAFF. The CDR3 DNA follows: TGCGCCAGCAGCCTCGAACAGGGGGGGAACACTGAAGCTTTCTTT. The entire variable domain, with the rest obtained from reference TRBV5-1 and TRBJ1-1, is as follows: KAGVTQTPRYLIKTRGQQVTLSCSPISGHRSVSWYQQTPGQGLQFLFEYFSETQRNKGNFPGRFSGRQFSNSRSEMNVSTLELGDSALYLCASSLEQGGNTEAFFGQGTRLTVV.

Here the CDR3 reads CASSLGDRVFSTGELFF. The CDR3 coding sequence is TGTGCCAGCAGCTTGGGAGACAGGGTGTTTAGTACCGGGGAGCTGTTTTTT. This chain links TRBV5-8 with TRBJ2-2; TRBD1 agrees at 7 bases. V shed 0 bases and J 5 bases; nucleotides not matched to a gene: 10. The CDR3 contains 17 residues. Germline V gives CDR1 SGHTS, CDR2 YDEGEE. Full variable domain (missing parts from reference TRBV5-8 and TRBJ2-2): EAGVTQSPTHLIKTRGQQATLRCSPISGHTSVYWYQQALGLGLQFLLWYDEGEERNRGNFPPRFSGRQFPNYSSELNVNALELEDSALYLCASSLGDRVFSTGELFFGEGSRLTVL.

As for this clone: Germline and junction disagree at one end, which may indicate a read error. The chain is built from TRBV2 and TRBJ2-7; TRBD1 matches 9 bases. The CDR3 loop spans 16 amino acids. CDR1 is SNHLY and CDR2 is FYNNEI in the germline V gene. In DNA, the CDR3 is TGTGCCAGAAGTGGCCGGACAGGGGCACTGAGGGACGAGCAGTACTTC. It yields the protein CARSGRTGALRDEQYF.

This sequence joins TRBV13 and TRBJ2-1, with 7 positions matching TRBD2. V shed 5 bases and J 14 bases; nucleotides not matched to a gene: 9. The CDR3 extends over 12 amino acids. The germline V gene has CDR1 PRHDT and CDR2 FYEKMQ (reference sequence). The CDR3 is CASSTGDYRKFF. For the CDR3, the DNA is TGTGCCAGCAGCACCGGGGACTATCGGAAGTTCTTC.

The V call is TRBV27, the J call TRBJ1-5, with 7 bases identical to TRBD1. The CDR3 totals 14 residues. V was pared by 2 bases and J by 4 bases, with 2 bases of the junction left unmatched. CDR1 is MNHEY, CDR2 SMNVEV, per germline (reference sequence). As DNA, the CDR3 is TGTGCCAGCAGTTTAGCAGGGGGTAATCAGCCCCAGCATTTT. Translated: CASSLAGGNQPQHF.